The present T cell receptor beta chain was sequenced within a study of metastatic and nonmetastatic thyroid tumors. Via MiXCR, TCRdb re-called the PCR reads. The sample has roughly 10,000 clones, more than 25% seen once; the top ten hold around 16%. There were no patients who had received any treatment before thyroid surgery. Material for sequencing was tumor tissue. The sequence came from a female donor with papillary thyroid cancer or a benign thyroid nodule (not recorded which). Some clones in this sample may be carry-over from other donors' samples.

CDR3 amino acids: CASSLGDGYNEQFF. In DNA form, the CDR3 reads TGCGCCAGCAGCTTGGGGGACGGCTACAATGAGCAGTTCTTC. This chain connects TRBV5-1 to TRBJ2-1, with D perhaps assigned TRBD1 or TRBD2 (5 bases each). V was pared by 0 bases and J by 3 bases, with 7 bases between. The germline V gene encodes CDR1 SGHRS and CDR2 YFSETQ. CDR3 length: 14 amino acids.